One and the same sample provided the 22 T cell receptor beta chains below, sequenced in a study of blood T cell repertoires in COVID-19. Repertoires were generated with immunoSEQ multiplex PCR, while TCRdb's copy carries only in-frame clones and drops some. Among more than 120,000 clones listed, 85% were seen once. The material sequenced was peripheral blood. All receptors come from a human donor with acute or convalescent COVID-19. The donor label of this sample is uncertain.

The rearrangement uses TRBV5-1 and TRBJ2-2; D perhaps matches TRBD2 (6 bases). V shed 0 bases and J shed 2 bases, with 8 bases lying between them. The CDR3 sequence is 15 residues long. Per the germline V gene, CDR1 is SGHRS and CDR2 is YFSETQ. CDR3 amino acids: CASSLDGGNTGELFF. The CDR3 DNA reads as TGCGCCAGCAGCTTGGACGGGGGAAACACCGGGGAGCTGTTTTTT. Variable domain in full (rest from reference TRBV5-1 and TRBJ2-2): KAGVTQTPRYLIKTRGQQVTLSCSPISGHRSVSWYQQTPGQGLQFLFEYFSETQRNKGNFPGRFSGRQFSNSRSEMNVSTLELGDSALYLCASSLDGGNTGELFFGEGSRLTVL.

Only one count was recorded for this clone. The V call is TRBV6-5, the J call TRBJ1-1; TRBD1 matches at 7 bases. Germline CDR1 MNHEY, CDR2 SVGAGI. With V trimmed by 5 bases and J by 6 bases, 6 bases remained unmatched. This CDR3 contains 13 residues. The CDR3 reads CASSHRGQPEAFF. CDR3 DNA: TGTGCCAGCAGTCACCGGGGACAGCCTGAAGCTTTCTTT.

The rearrangement uses TRBV5-1 and TRBJ2-1; no clear D. V shed 4 bases and J shed 0 bases, with 11 bases lying between them. Germline V CDR1 and CDR2: SGHRS, YFSETQ. The CDR3 consists of 15 residues. This CDR3 reads CASSPVQASYNEQFF. The DNA of the CDR3 is TGCGCCAGCAGCCCTGTCCAAGCCTCCTACAATGAGCAGTTCTTC.

The gene calls are TRBV6-5 and TRBJ2-7; 10 nucleotides match TRBD1. This CDR3 spans 15 amino acids. CDR1 and CDR2 (germline): MNHEY, SVGAGI. The ends lost 2 bases at V and 3 bases at J; junction bases unmatched: 4. The CDR3 region is CASSYGQGGVYEQYF. In DNA, the CDR3 is TGTGCCAGCAGTTACGGACAGGGGGGGGTCTACGAGCAGTACTTC.

The chain links TRBV7-5 to TRBJ1-1. TRBV7-5 is recorded as a pseudogene. CDR3 length equals 18 residues. CDR3 protein: CARSLLKAGEKMNTEAFF. In DNA, the CDR3 is TGTGCCAGAAGCTTACTCAAGGCGGGGGAAAAGATGAACACTGAAGCTTTCTTT.

This clone was counted once. J is TRBJ1-6 and V is TRBV10-3; 7 bases align to TRBD1. CDR1 ENHRY and CDR2 SYGVKD come from the germline V gene. The CDR3 is 15 amino acids. J was trimmed by 10 bases and V by 3 bases; bases with no gene match: 9. The CDR3 coding sequence is TGTGCCATCAGTGAAAATGGACAGGCCGGGTCACCCCTCCACTTT. It translates to CAISENGQAGSPLHF.

This clone was detected once. The rearrangement joins TRBV7-3 to TRBJ2-6; D is uncertain. Per germline, CDR1 SGHTA and CDR2 FQGTGA. This CDR3 is 15 amino acids long. The V end lost 5 bases, the J end lost 1 base, and 9 bases lay between the germline ends. DNA of the CDR3: TGTGCCAGCAGCCCACGGTTATCTGGGGCCAACGTCCTGACTTTC. Translating gives CASSPRLSGANVLTF.

This clone was seen more than once but under ten times. This chain links TRBV28 with TRBJ1-2, with D perhaps TRBD1 (6 bases). Trimming cost V 6 bases and J 2 bases, with 13 bases left between them. This CDR3 region has 14 residues. The germline V gene has CDR1 MDHEN and CDR2 SYDVKM. The chain's CDR3 is CASRPRTVNYGYTF. In DNA form, the CDR3 reads TGTGCCAGCAGACCCAGGACAGTCAACTATGGCTACACCTTC.

This clone was detected only a few times. The chain links TRBV7-3 to TRBJ2-2, with 12 bases fitting TRBD2. The CDR3 length is 14 residues. Trimming took 9 bases from V and 2 from J; bases not matched to a gene: 1. CDR1 is SGHTA and CDR2 is FQGTGA in the germline V gene. CDR3 loop: CASGLAGNTGELFF. The DNA for the CDR3 is TGTGCCAGTGGACTAGCGGGAAACACCGGGGAGCTGTTTTTT.

The V call is TRBV6-5, the J call TRBJ1-2; D might be TRBD1 (5 bases). The CDR3 is 13 residues long. Looked up from germline, CDR1 is MNHEY and CDR2 is SVGAGI. The ends were cut back, 6 bases at V and 6 bases at J, with 14 bases in the middle. In nucleotides, the CDR3 is TGTGCCAGCAGGTCCCAGGGCATTGATGGCTACACCTTC. Amino acid sequence: CASRSQGIDGYTF.

In DNA form, the CDR3 reads TGTGCCAGCTCACCAGGGACAGGGGGTCGCTACGAGCAGTACGTC. Translation gives CASSPGTGGRYEQYV. The J gene is TRBJ2-7, the V gene TRBV18; 11 bases are shared with TRBD1. The CDR3 contains 15 residues. J was trimmed by 3 bases and V by 2 bases; bases with no gene match: 3. Germline V gives CDR1 KGHSH, CDR2 LQKENI.

The chain is built from TRBV7-9 and TRBJ2-7; the D gene is possibly TRBD1 (5 bases). Germline-derived CDR1 and CDR2 are SEHNR and FQNEAQ (reference sequence). This CDR3 is 14 amino acids long. The germline V and J ends were trimmed by 1 base and 4 bases, with 11 bases remaining between them. This CDR3 is CASSLGGSQYEQYV. CDR3 DNA: TGTGCCAGCAGCTTAGGGGGCTCCCAATACGAGCAGTACGTC.

The CDR3 DNA follows: TGTGCCAGTAGCGGGGACAGGACGTCTGATAGCAATCAGCCCCAGCATTTT. It specifies CASSGDRTSDSNQPQHF. The J gene is TRBJ1-5, the V gene TRBV19, with 8 bases that match TRBD1. V shed 6 bases, J shed 0 bases, and the junction held 10 bases outside the gene matches. The CDR3 covers 17 residues. Germline assignment: CDR1 LNHDA and CDR2 SQIVND (reference sequence).

Comment on this clone: Mismatch with germline at one junction end may stem from a read error. The chain has TRBV7-7 and TRBJ2-5; 7 bases map to TRBD1. This CDR3 region has 15 residues. CDR1 is SSHAT and CDR2 is FNYEAQ in the germline V gene (reference sequence). The CDR3 sequence is CASSSYRGLGETQYF. The CDR3 nucleotides are TGTGCTAGCAGCTCGTACAGGGGCTTGGGAGAGACCCAGTACTTC.

The V call is TRBV6-2 or TRBV6-3, the J call TRBJ1-5; 7 positions agree with TRBD1. The germline V gene has CDR1 MNHEY and CDR2 SVGEGT. The J segment lost 2 bases and the V segment lost 4 bases, leaving 5 bases of the junction unmatched. The CDR3 has 15 residues. The CDR3 DNA reads as TGTGCCAGCAGTTTAGACAGGGCTGGCAATCAGCCCCAGCATTTT. This sequence encodes CASSLDRAGNQPQHF.

As for this clone: The junction does not match germline at one end; this may be a read error. The genes are TRBV7-7 and TRBJ2-2; tentatively, D is TRBD2 (5 bases). The germline V gene has CDR1 SSHAT and CDR2 FNYEAQ (reference sequence). CDR3 length: 13 amino acids. This chain's CDR3 is CASSWTHTGELFF. The CDR3 nucleotides read TGTGCTAGCAGCTGGACTCACACCGGGGAGCTGTTTTTT. Together with reference TRBV7-7 and TRBJ2-2, the CDR3 gives the full variable domain: GAGVSQSPRYKVTKRGQDVTLRCDPISSHATLYWYQQALGQGPEFLTYFNYEAQPDKSGLPSDRFSAERPEGSISTLTIQRTEQRDSAMYRCASSWTHTGELFFGEGSRLTVL.

V usage is TRBV4-2 and J usage is TRBJ2-2; no reliable D call. The germline V gene encodes CDR1 LGHNA and CDR2 YNFKEQ. This CDR3 has 13 residues. V lost 2 bases, J lost 5 bases, and 6 bases lay in between. CDR3 amino acids: CASSQTGTGELFF. The CDR3 DNA follows: TGTGCCAGCAGCCAAACCGGGACCGGGGAGCTGTTTTTT.

The chain has TRBV3-1 (or the pseudogene TRBV3-2) and TRBJ2-1; TRBD2 matches 11 bases. V lost 3 bases and J lost 8; bases outside the gene matches: 6. Germline V gene sequence: CDR1 LGHDT, CDR2 YNNKEL (reference sequence). This CDR3 region has 15 residues. CDR3 sequence: CASSQHTSGSDEQFF. Here the CDR3 DNA reads TGTGCCAGCAGCCAGCATACTAGCGGGAGTGATGAGCAGTTCTTC.

This clone was seen only a few times. The V call is TRBV6-5, the J call TRBJ1-2; weak D call: TRBD1 (5 bases). Trimming cost V 6 bases and J 4 bases, with 12 bases left between them. The CDR3 consists of 13 residues. The V gene's germline CDR1 is MNHEY and CDR2 SVGAGI. CDR3 sequence: CASRPQGIYGYTF. The CDR3 coding sequence is TGTGCCAGCAGACCCCAGGGTATCTATGGCTACACCTTC.

The chain carries TRBV6-4 and TRBJ1-2; D is possibly TRBD1 (6 bases). Germline-derived CDR1 and CDR2 are MRHNA and SNTAGT. The V and J ends lost 6 bases and 0 bases respectively, with 14 bases between them. The CDR3 is 15 residues long. CDR3: CASRVTGNPNYGYTF. The CDR3, as DNA: TGTGCCAGCAGGGTTACAGGGAACCCTAACTATGGCTACACCTTC.

The rearrangement joins TRBV6-5 to TRBJ2-7; a weak D match, TRBD1 (7 bases). This CDR3 has 15 amino acids. The germline V gene has CDR1 MNHEY and CDR2 SVGAGI. V dropped 6 bases and J dropped 6 bases, with 21 bases sitting between them. CDR3 sequence (DNA): TGTGCCAGCAGGCCTCAGACAGGGACTCTAGGCGAGCAGTACTTC. Amino acids: CASRPQTGTLGEQYF.

This clone was recorded a few times. This chain connects TRBV3-1 (or the pseudogene TRBV3-2) to TRBJ2-7; 10 bases map to TRBD2. CDR3 length: 14 residues. From germline, CDR1 is LGHDT and CDR2 YNNKEL (reference sequence). The V gene end was trimmed by 0 bases and the J gene end by 6 bases; junction bases not matched to a gene: 2. The DNA of the CDR3 is TGTGCCAGCAGCCAAGATTCTAGCGGGAGCGAGCAGTACGTC. It encodes CASSQDSSGSEQYV.